This TCR beta chain emerged from a study of cytotoxic CD8 clonotypes in ibrutinib-treated CLL. This CDR3 is built from 13 residues. Germline V gives CDR1 SGHRS, CDR2 YFSETQ. V was pared by 1 base and J by 3 bases, with 7 bases between. Only in-frame clones appear in the TCRdb table, and some are missing; sequencing was by immunoSEQ multiplex PCR. Counted here are over 25,000 clones, about 76% occurring once; the ten biggest clones make up less than 55%. V gene TRBV5-1 combines with J gene TRBJ2-5; D unclear. This sequence originates from a human donor with chronic lymphocytic leukemia. The sequencing here drew on PBMCs, taken after 36 months of ibrutinib treatment. The CDR3 loop is CASSLWLKETQYF. The CDR3 coding sequence is TGCGCCAGCAGCTTGTGGCTAAAAGAGACCCAGTACTTC. Variable domain in full (rest from reference TRBV5-1 and TRBJ2-5): KAGVTQTPRYLIKTRGQQVTLSCSPISGHRSVSWYQQTPGQGLQFLFEYFSETQRNKGNFPGRFSGRQFSNSRSEMNVSTLELGDSALYLCASSLWLKETQYFGPGTRLLVL.